Listed below are T cell receptor beta chains from one sample, sequenced in a study of regulatory T cells in long-lasting Graves disease. Each CDR3 protein is one row after TCRdb ran MiXCR on the multiplex PCR reads. The sample has fewer than 350,000 distinct CDR3 sequences, 18% seen once; the top ten hold approximately 35%. The specimen comprised peripheral blood mononuclear cells (PBMCs), sampled at new diagnosis, from a patient treated with antithyroid drugs. The receptors come from a female donor with Graves disease. Both conserved end residues are part of each CDR3. Fields, in order: V gene, J gene, clone size, D gene, CDR3 DNA, CDR3 protein. A D gene is named only where the DNA matches it firmly. Part of the rows lack a size; the others show once, few, many or a class for expanded clones.

TRBV19	TRBJ1-4	many	-	TGTGCCACCGCGGCAAGGGGGACGGGTGAAAAACTGTTTTTT	CATAARGTGEKLFF
TRBV2	TRBJ1-1	many	-	TGTGCCAGCACTAGGAACCAGAGGGCTGAAGCTTTCTTT	CASTRNQRAEAFF
TRBV28	TRBJ2-5	many	TRBD1	TGTGCCAGCAGGGCCGACTTTGGACAGGACCAAGAGACCCAGTACTTC	CASRADFGQDQETQYF
TRBV6-9	TRBJ2-7	-	-	TGTGCCAGCAGTTACTCTGGCGGGCTAACCTACGAGCAGTACTTC	CASSYSGGLTYEQYF
TRBV11-2	TRBJ2-3	many	TRBD2	TGTGCCAGCAGCTTACTAGCGGGAGGTCAATTAGATACGCAGTATTTT	CASSLLAGGQLDTQYF
TRBV6-1	TRBJ2-2	many	-	TGTGCCAGCAGCGCAGGGGCGGCCGGGGAGCTGTTTTTT	CASSAGAAGELFF
TRBV27	TRBJ2-7	many	TRBD1	TGTGCCAGCAGTTTAGGAGACAGGGGGTACGAGCAGTACTTC	CASSLGDRGYEQYF
TRBV10-3	TRBJ1-2	many	-	TGTGCCATCACCGACCCGTCGGGGCGAGGCTACACCTTC	CAITDPSGRGYTF
TRBV6-1	TRBJ1-1	few	TRBD1	TGTGCCAGCAGCCCCGGGACAGGGTCTTACACTGAAGCTTTCTTT	CASSPGTGSYTEAFF
TRBV19	TRBJ2-5	few	TRBD2	TGTGCCAGTAGTCCCGGACAGGGGGCGTGGGGACTAGCGGGGGTGAAAGAGACCCAGTACTTC	CASSPGQGAWGLAGVKETQYF
TRBV9	TRBJ2-3	many	TRBD2	TGTGCCAGCAGCGCCTTAGCGGGAGTTGTCGCAGATACGCAGTATTTT	CASSALAGVVADTQYF
TRBV29-1	TRBJ1-1	once	TRBD1	TGCAGCGTTAAGGGGACAGGGGCCGGGGACACTGAAGCTTTCTTT	CSVKGTGAGDTEAFF
TRBV3-1	TRBJ2-1	many	TRBD2	TGTGCCAGCAATACAGCGGGAGGGCCAAAGCCGTTCTATGAGCAGTTCTTC	CASNTAGGPKPFYEQFF
TRBV28	TRBJ2-1	-	TRBD2	TGTGCCAGCAGCCCGATATCGGGACTAGCGGGAGGTTACAATGAGCAGTTCTTC	CASSPISGLAGGYNEQFF
TRBV9	TRBJ2-1	-	-	TGTGCCAGCAGCGGGATCCATGAGCAGTTCTTC	CASSGIHEQFF
TRBV7-2	TRBJ1-4	-	TRBD1	TGTGCCAGCAGCTTAGGACAGGGGGCGCTTGGTAATGAAAAACTGTTTTTT	CASSLGQGALGNEKLFF
TRBV19	TRBJ1-1	-	TRBD1	TGTGCCAGTAGTCCTCTACGGGGACAGGGCTCGAACACTGAAGCTTTCTTT	CASSPLRGQGSNTEAFF
TRBV19	TRBJ2-7	many	-	TGTGCGACAATCGGTGGGAGGGGGCCCTCCTACGAGCAGTACTTC	CATIGGRGPSYEQYF
TRBV5-4	TRBJ2-1	-	TRBD2	TGTGCCAGCAGCTTTAAACGGCAGCGGGGCAATGAGCAGTTCTTC	CASSFKRQRGNEQFF